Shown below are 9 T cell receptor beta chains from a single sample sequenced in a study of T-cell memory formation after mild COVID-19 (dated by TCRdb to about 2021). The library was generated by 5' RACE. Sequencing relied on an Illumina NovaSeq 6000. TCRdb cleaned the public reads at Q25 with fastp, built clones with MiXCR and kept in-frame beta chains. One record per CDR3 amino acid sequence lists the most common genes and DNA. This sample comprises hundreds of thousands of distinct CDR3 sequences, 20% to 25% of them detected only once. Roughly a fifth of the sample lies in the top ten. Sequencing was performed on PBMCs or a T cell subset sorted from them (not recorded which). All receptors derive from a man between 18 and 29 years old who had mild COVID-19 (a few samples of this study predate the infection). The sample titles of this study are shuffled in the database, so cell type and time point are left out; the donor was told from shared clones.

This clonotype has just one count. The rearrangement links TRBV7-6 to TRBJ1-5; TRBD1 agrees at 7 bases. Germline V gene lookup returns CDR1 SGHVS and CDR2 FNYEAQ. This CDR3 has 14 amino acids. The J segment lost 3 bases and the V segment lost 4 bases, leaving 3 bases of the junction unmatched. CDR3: CASSSGTANQPQHF. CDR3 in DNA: TGTGCCAGCAGCTCAGGGACAGCCAATCAGCCCCAGCATTTT.

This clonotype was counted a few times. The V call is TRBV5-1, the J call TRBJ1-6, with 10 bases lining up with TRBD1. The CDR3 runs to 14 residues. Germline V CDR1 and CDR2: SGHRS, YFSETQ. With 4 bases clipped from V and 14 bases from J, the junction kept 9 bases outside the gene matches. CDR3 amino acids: CASSLGQGLGTLHF. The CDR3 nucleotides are TGCGCCAGCAGCCTGGGACAGGGGTTAGGAACCCTCCACTTT.

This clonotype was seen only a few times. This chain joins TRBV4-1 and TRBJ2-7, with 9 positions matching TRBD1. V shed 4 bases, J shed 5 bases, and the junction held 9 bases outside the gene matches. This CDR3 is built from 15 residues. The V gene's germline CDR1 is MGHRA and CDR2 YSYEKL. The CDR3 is CASSPLRTGEHEQYF. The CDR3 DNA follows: TGCGCCAGCAGCCCCCTCCGGACAGGGGAACACGAGCAGTACTTC.

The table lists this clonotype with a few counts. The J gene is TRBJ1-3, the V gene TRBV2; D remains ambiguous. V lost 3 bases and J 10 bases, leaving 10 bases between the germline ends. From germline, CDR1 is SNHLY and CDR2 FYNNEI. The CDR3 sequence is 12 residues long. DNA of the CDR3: TGTGCCAGCAGTGACACCCACGGGACCATATATTTT. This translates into CASSDTHGTIYF.

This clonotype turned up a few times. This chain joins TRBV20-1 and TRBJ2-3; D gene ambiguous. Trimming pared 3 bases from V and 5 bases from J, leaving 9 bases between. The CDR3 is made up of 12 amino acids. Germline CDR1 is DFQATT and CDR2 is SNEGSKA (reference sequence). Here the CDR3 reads CSASSVGDTQYF. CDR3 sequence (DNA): TGCAGTGCTAGTTCAGTGGGAGATACGCAGTATTTT.

The CDR3 reads CASSPTRRQETQYF. The CDR3 DNA reads as TGTGCCAGCAGCCCGACCCGTCGGCAAGAGACCCAGTACTTC. This rearrangement joins TRBV12-3 or TRBV12-4 to TRBJ2-5, with D uncertain. V lost 6 bases and J 2 bases, leaving 13 bases between the germline ends. CDR3 length: 14 residues.

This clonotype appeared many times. The CDR3 spells CASSLGTSGNLYEQYF. CDR3 sequence (DNA): TGCGCCAGCAGCTTGGGGACTAGCGGGAATCTCTACGAGCAGTACTTC. This rearrangement joins TRBV5-1 to TRBJ2-7; 12 nucleotides match TRBD2. CDR1 and CDR2 (germline): SGHRS, YFSETQ. Trimming at V came to 0 bases and at J to 3 bases, leaving 4 bases not matched to a gene. This CDR3 region has 16 residues. The complete variable domain, with remaining parts taken from reference TRBV5-1 and TRBJ2-7, reads KAGVTQTPRYLIKTRGQQVTLSCSPISGHRSVSWYQQTPGQGLQFLFEYFSETQRNKGNFPGRFSGRQFSNSRSEMNVSTLELGDSALYLCASSLGTSGNLYEQYFGPGTRLTVT.

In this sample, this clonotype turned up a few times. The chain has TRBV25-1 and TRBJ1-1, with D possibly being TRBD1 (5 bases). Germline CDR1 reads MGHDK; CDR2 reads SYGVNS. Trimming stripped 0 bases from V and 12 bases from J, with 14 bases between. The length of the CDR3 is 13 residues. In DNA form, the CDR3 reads TGTGCCAGCAGTGAATACCGTATGGGGGAAACTTTCTTT. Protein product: CASSEYRMGETFF. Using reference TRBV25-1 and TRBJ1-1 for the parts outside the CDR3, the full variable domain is EADIYQTPRYLVIGTGKKITLECSQTMGHDKMYWYQQDPGMELHLIHYSYGVNSTEKGDLSSESTVSRIRTEHFPLTLESARPSHTSQYLCASSEYRMGETFFGQGTRLTVV.

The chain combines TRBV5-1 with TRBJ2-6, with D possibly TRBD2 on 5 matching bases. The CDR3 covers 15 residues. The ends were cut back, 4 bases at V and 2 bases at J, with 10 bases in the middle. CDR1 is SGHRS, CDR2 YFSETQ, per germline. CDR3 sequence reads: CASSPGGPGANVLTF. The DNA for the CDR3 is TGCGCCAGCAGCCCCGGCGGGCCTGGGGCCAACGTCCTGACTTTC.